This record covers a single TCR beta chain. TCRdb's table, derived via immunoSEQ multiplex PCR, lists solely in-frame clones and lacks some. The table has some 19,000 clones, more than 75% seen once; the top ten hold around 10%. These data come from a study of OX40 agonist ivuxolimab in advanced cancers. The wider study: The study enrolled dose-escalation patients with hepatocellular carcinoma, melanoma, renal cell or head and neck cancer. Having had anti-PD-1, anti-PD-L1 or anti-CTLA-4 therapy before was allowed, and 40% to 45% had some.

This CDR3 has 15 amino acids. With 0 bases clipped from V and 5 bases from J, the junction kept 5 bases outside the gene matches. Germline CDR1 reads SGDLS; CDR2 reads YYNGEE. The chain recombines TRBV9 with TRBJ1-5; 7 positions match TRBD1. The sample in question was CD4+ or CD8+ T cells sorted from blood, obtained in a trial of the OX40 agonist ivuxolimab. This receptor was obtained from an adult with an advanced solid tumor such as melanoma, head and neck, liver or kidney cancer. The DNA for the CDR3 is TGTGCCAGCAGCGTAGAGGGGGGACAGCATCAGCCCCAGCATTTT. Its translation: CASSVEGGQHQPQHF.